This T cell receptor (beta chain) comes out of a study of PD-1 blockade in mismatch repair-deficient tumors. Clones were sequenced by immunoSEQ multiplex PCR, and TCRdb holds only the in-frame ones, with some missing. The sample holds about 34,000 clones, approximately 84% seen once. The CDR3 runs to 15 residues. V lost 5 bases, J lost 3 bases, and 7 bases stayed unmatched. Germline V CDR1 and CDR2: SGHAT, FQNNGV. Source: PBMCs, taken less than 7 weeks after starting pembrolizumab. The sequence was obtained from an adult with mismatch repair-deficient cancer. The V and J genes are TRBV11-2 and TRBJ2-3, with 8 bases aligning to TRBD2. The CDR3 is CASSPWGGRTDTQYF. The CDR3 region has the DNA TGTGCCAGCAGCCCTTGGGGCGGGAGGACAGATACGCAGTATTTT. Drawing the rest from reference TRBV11-2 and TRBJ2-3, the complete variable domain is EAGVAQSPRYKIIEKRQSVAFWCNPISGHATLYWYQQILGQGPKLLIQFQNNGVVDDSQLPKDRFSAERLKGVDSTLKIQPAKLEDSAVYLCASSPWGGRTDTQYFGPGTRLTVL.